The clone carrying this TCR beta chain was seen a handful of times. This record belongs to a study of identical twins. Each CDR3 protein gets one entry after TCRdb re-called the 5' RACE reads with MiXCR. The sample yields approximately 280,000 distinct CDR3 sequences, more than 6.5% seen once. A further study also used this sample, focusing on yellow fever vaccine responses in identical twins.

The sequence was collected from a young woman in good health. Sequenced sample: memory (CD45RO+) T cells sorted from blood.

This CDR3 is CASSPWGSPGNTIYF. CDR3 sequence (DNA): TGTGCCAGCAGCCCTTGGGGCAGTCCTGGAAACACCATATATTTT. The chain uses TRBV7-8 and TRBJ1-3, with D possibly matching TRBD1 (5 bases). The V gene lost 5 bases and the J gene lost 2 bases, with 13 bases spanning the gap. The CDR3 runs to 15 residues. Per germline, CDR1 SGHVS and CDR2 FQNEAQ.